This T cell receptor (beta chain) was found in a study of shared clonotypes between healthy human individuals (TCRdb year 2020). Broadly, across the study: The cohort included three men and a couple of women between 18 and 49 years of age. For each donor, three plates each were used for CD4 naive and CD4 memory, two plates were used for CD8 naive, and one plate was used for CD8 memory. To estimate repertoire size and how much clonotype sharing occurs between individuals, the study deeply sequenced the blood TCR repertoires of several healthy adults. Libraries were prepared and TCR repertoires were sequenced by different laboratories using diverse techniques, in order to increase sequencing depth and limit assay-specific biases. Leukapheresis yielded between about 0.9 and 9 billion PBMCs per donor. Points the paper makes about the study in general: Because the study included a small number of donors, the genetic and exposure-history diversity represented was limited. When four donors were compared, the shared fraction of clonotypes was roughly 4.8% for naive CD4, approximately 3.5% for naive CD8, roughly 2.5% for memory CD4, and under 0.5% for memory CD8. Sampling was limited to blood, and TCR repertoires in tissue likely differ from TCR repertoires in blood. Pairwise subsampling indicated that sequencing depth was expected to affect the degree of clonotype sharing among donors. Naive subsets generally had larger estimated clonotype richness than memory subsets. Clonotypes shared by all four sorted-subset donors showed higher generation probabilities than non-shared clonotypes. Even with the large sequencing depth, rarefaction of the sorted-subset datasets indicated that sequencing was incomplete.

Using the deep immunoSEQ assay, multiplex PCR amplified TCR CDR3 regions from genomic DNA. Extracted genomic DNA from each cell subset was distributed evenly across all wells of several immunoSEQ 96-well plates, and each plate was treated as a replicate. For sorted subsets, 200 to 250 ng of genomic DNA, equivalent to tens of thousands of T cell genomes, went into each replicate PCR. The purified libraries were quantified using a Qubit 3.0 fluorometer, sized with a Bioanalyzer 2100, and then quantified again using the KAPA Library Quantification kit. A separate single-read 150-cycle Illumina NextSeq 550 flow cell was used to sequence each immunoSEQ 96-well plate. The original methods were these. Because the immunoSEQ output included only junctional sequences and no quality scores, the filtering could not be the same as the filtering used for full-length reads. To assign V/J genes and CDR3, sequences were annotated using PyIR, a Python wrapper for IgBLAST v1.9, with IMGT germline references. Reads were filtered out if the reads had weak V/J assignments (E-value above 1e-6), no CDR3, stop codons, out-of-frame junctions, or ambiguous translated residues. A V3J clonotype was defined by an identical inferred V gene, J gene, and CDR3 amino acid sequence. To compute the percentage overlap between repertoires, the number of shared unique clonotypes was divided by the size of the smaller repertoire. RTK rarefaction, the Chao1 estimator, and Recon v2.1 estimates of unobserved clonotypes were used to assess repertoire richness. OLGA was used to compute generation probabilities for all TCRbeta clonotypes that the gDNA method yielded from several donors. This is the immuneACCESS table as TCRdb keeps it, with only in-frame sequences that have V and J called. A part of the clones is gone; compared with another copy, unresolved V genes explain less than half, and the rest is unexplained. Clone size and the V and J calls come from that table; the DNA yielded D and trimming. The sample has around 2.1 million clones on record, 85% to 95% of them singletons. The ten most abundant clones make up 1.5% to 2% of the sample.

CD8 naive samples were CD45RO-negative cells positively selected for CCR7, giving a CD45RA+CCR7+ population that excluded TemRA cells. Healthy HIV-negative adults with no recently reported acute infections or vaccinations were included as donors. Every donor was a Caucasian adult living in Nashville, Tennessee, USA. Blood was collected by leukapheresis, and PBMCs were isolated by Ficoll-Histopaque density gradient centrifugation and then cryopreserved in liquid nitrogen vapor phase. Analytical flow cytometry was used to check the purity and quantity of each magnetically sorted T cell population. Genomic DNA was isolated from every sorted fraction and measured by UV absorbance on a Nanodrop 2000c. The germline V gene gives CDR1 as KGHSH and CDR2 as LQKENI. V is shortened by 6 bases, J by 2 bases, and the region joining them spans 17 bases. The CDR3 goes from the cysteine to the phenylalanine over 15 residues. Kept here is only the CDR3 DNA, which spans 45 bases and is read in frame from base 1.

A remark on this clone: The antigen it binds to is not known. Base qualities are not at hand, and no much larger clone is one base apart.

The sequence is built from TRBV18 and TRBJ2-7, with no confidently assigned D gene. This receptor was obtained from a man aged 18 to 30 in good health. Some clones in this sample may be carry-over from other donors' samples. Sample: naive CD8+ T cells from PBMCs. In light of the paper, this sample's cell subset or site label describes: CD45RA+CCR7+. The nucleotides read TGTGCCAGCTCCGACTTCCCGGCACCCACCTACGAGCAGTACTTC. Its coded protein is CASSDFPAPTYEQYF. Full variable domain (CDR3 extended with the reference TRBV18 and TRBJ2-7 proteins): NAGVMQNPRHLVRRRGQEARLRCSPMKGHSHVYWYRQLPEEGLKFMVYLQKENIIDESGMPKERFSAEFPKEGPSILRIQQVVRGDSAAYFCASSDFPAPTYEQYFGPGTRLTVT.